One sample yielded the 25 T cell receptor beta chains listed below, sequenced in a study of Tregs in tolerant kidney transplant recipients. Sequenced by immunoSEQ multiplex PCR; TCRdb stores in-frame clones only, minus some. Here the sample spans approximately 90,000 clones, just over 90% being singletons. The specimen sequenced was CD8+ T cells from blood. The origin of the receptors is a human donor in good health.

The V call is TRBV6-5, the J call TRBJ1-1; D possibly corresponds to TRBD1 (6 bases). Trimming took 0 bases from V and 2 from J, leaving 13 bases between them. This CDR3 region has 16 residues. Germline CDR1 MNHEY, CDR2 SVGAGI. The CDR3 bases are TGTGCCAGCAGTTACTCGGGGGCAGCTACTAACACTGAAGCTTTCTTT. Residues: CASSYSGAATNTEAFF.

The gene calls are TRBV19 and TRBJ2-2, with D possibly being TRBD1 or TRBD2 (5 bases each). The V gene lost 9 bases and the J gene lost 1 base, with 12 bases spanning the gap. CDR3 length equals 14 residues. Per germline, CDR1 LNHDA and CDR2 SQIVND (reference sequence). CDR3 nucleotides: TGTGCCAGCGCGCTTGGGGGGAACACCGGGGAGCTGTTTTTT. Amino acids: CASALGGNTGELFF.

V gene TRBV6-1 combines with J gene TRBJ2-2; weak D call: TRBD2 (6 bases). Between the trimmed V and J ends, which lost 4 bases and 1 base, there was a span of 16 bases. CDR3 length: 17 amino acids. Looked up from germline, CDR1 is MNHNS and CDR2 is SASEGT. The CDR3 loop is CASSVLVTSLNTGELFF. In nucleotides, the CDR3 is TGTGCCAGCAGTGTCCTAGTGACTAGTTTGAACACCGGGGAGCTGTTTTTT.

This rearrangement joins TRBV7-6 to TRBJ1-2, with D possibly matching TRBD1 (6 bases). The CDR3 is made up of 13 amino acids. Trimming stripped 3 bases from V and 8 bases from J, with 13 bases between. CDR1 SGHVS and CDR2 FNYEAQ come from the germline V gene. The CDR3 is CASSFGQTQGYTF. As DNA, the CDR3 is TGTGCCAGCAGCTTCGGACAGACACAGGGCTACACCTTC.

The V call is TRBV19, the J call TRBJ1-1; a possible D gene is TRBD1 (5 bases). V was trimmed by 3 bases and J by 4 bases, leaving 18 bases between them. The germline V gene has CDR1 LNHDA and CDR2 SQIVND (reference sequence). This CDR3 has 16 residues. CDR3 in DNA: TGTGCCAGTAGTATGGGATACCCCGGGGGTAGCACTGAAGCTTTCTTT. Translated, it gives CASSMGYPGGSTEAFF.

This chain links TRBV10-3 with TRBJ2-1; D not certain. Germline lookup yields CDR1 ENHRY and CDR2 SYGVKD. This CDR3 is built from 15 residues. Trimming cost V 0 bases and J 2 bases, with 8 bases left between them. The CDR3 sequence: CAISESTEAYNEQFF. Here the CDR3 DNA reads TGTGCCATCAGTGAGTCGACGGAAGCCTACAATGAGCAGTTCTTC.

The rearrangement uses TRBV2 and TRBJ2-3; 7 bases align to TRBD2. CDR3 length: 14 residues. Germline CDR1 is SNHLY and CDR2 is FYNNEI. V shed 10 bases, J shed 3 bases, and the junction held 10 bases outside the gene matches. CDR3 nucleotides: TGTGCCAAACAAAGCGGGGTTGGTACAGATACGCAGTATTTT. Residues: CAKQSGVGTDTQYF.

The CDR3 sequence: CASSQVGYYNEQFF. CDR3 bases: TGCGCCAGCAGCCAAGTCGGCTACTACAATGAGCAGTTCTTC. The V gene is TRBV4-1, the J gene TRBJ2-1, with D unclear. The V gene lost 1 base and the J gene lost 3 bases, with 7 bases spanning the gap. This CDR3 has 14 amino acids. Germline V CDR1 and CDR2: MGHRA, YSYEKL.

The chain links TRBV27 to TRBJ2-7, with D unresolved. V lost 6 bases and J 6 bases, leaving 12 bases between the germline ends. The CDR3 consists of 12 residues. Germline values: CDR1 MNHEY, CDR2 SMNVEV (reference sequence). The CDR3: CASRPSNGEQYF. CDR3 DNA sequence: TGTGCCAGCAGGCCCTCGAACGGCGAGCAGTACTTC.

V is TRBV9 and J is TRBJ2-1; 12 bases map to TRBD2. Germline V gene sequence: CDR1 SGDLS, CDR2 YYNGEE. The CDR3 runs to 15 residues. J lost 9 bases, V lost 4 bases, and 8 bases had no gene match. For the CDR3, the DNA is TGTGCCAGCAGCAACCTAGCGGGGGGGCCTATTGAGCAGTTCTTC. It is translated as CASSNLAGGPIEQFF.

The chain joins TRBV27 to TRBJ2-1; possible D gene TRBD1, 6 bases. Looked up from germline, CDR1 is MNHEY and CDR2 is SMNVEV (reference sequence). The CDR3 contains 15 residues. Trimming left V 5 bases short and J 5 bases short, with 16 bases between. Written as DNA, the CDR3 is TGTGCCAGCAGTCCTAGGACAGTAGTACACAATGAGCAGTTCTTC. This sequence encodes CASSPRTVVHNEQFF.

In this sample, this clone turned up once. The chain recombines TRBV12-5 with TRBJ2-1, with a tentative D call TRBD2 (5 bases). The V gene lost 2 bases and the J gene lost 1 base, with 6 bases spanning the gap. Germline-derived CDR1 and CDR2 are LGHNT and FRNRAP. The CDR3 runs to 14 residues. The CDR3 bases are TGTGCTAGTGGTTTGCGGGGTTCCTACAATGAGCAGTTCTTC. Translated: CASGLRGSYNEQFF.

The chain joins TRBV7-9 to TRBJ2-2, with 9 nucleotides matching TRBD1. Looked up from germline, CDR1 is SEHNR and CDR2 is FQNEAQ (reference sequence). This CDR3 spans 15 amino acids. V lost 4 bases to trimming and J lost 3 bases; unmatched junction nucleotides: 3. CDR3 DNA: TGTGCCAGCAGCTCAAGGACAGGGGACACCGGGGAGCTGTTTTTT. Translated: CASSSRTGDTGELFF.

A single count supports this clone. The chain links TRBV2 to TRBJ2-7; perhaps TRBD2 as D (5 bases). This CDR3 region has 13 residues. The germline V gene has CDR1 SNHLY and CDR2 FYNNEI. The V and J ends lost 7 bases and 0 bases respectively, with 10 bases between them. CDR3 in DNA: TGTGCCAGCATAGGAGCGGTCTCCTACGAGCAGTACTTC. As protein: CASIGAVSYEQYF.

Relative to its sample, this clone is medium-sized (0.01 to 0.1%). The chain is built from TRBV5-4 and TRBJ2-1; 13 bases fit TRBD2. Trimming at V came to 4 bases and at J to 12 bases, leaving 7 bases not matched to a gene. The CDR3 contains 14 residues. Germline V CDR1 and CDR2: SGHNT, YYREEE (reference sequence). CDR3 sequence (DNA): TGTGCCAGCAGCGATGCGGGACTAGCGGGATGGCAGTTCTTC. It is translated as CASSDAGLAGWQFF. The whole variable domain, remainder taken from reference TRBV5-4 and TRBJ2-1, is ETGVTQSPTHLIKTRGQQVTLRCSSQSGHNTVSWYQQALGQGPQFIFQYYREEENGRGNFPPRFSGLQFPNYSSELNVNALELDDSALYLCASSDAGLAGWQFFGPGTRLTVL.

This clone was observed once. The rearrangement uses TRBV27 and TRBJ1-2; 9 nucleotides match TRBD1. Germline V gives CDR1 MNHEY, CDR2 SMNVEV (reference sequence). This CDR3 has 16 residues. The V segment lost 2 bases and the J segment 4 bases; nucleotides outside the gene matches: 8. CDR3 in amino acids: CASSLGRQGDGYGYTF. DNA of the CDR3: TGTGCCAGCAGTTTAGGGAGACAGGGGGACGGCTATGGCTACACCTTC.

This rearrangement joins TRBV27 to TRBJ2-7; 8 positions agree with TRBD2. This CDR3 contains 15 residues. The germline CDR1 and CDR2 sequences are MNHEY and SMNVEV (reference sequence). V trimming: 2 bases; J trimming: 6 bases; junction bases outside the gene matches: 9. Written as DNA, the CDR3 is TGTGCCAGCAGTTTAGGGGGTCGGGAGGGCCGCGAGCAGTACTTC. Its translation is CASSLGGREGREQYF.

The CDR3 loop reads CASSQTINTEAFF. The CDR3 bases are TGTGCCAGCAGCCAGACAATTAACACTGAAGCTTTCTTT. The rearrangement joins TRBV5-4 to TRBJ1-1; no firm D call. Trimming took off 4 bases at V and 2 bases at J, with 9 bases between the two ends. The CDR3 loop spans 13 amino acids. Germline V gene sequence: CDR1 SGHNT, CDR2 YYREEE (reference sequence).

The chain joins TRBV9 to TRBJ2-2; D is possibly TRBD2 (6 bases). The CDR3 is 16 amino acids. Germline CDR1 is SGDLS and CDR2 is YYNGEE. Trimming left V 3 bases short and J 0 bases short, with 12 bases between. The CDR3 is CASSGQREANTGELFF. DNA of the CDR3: TGTGCCAGCAGCGGACAAAGGGAGGCGAACACCGGGGAGCTGTTTTTT.

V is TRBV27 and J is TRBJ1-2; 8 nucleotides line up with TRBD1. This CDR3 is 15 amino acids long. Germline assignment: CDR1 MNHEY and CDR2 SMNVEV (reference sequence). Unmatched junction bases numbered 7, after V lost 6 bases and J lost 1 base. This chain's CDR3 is CASSNGQGINYGYTF. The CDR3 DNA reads TGTGCCAGCAGCAACGGACAGGGAATTAACTATGGCTACACCTTC.

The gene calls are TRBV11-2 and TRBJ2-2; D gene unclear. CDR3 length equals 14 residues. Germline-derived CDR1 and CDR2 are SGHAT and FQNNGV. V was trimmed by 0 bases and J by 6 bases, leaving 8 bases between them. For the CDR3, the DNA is TGTGCCAGCAGCTTAGATCCGGGCCCCGGGGAGCTGTTTTTT. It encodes CASSLDPGPGELFF.

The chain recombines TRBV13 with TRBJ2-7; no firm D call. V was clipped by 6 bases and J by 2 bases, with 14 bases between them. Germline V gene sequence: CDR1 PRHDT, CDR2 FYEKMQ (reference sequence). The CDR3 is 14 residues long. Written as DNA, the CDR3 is TGTGCCAGCAGACGGCTTTCCGGAACCTACGAGCAGTACTTC. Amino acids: CASRRLSGTYEQYF.

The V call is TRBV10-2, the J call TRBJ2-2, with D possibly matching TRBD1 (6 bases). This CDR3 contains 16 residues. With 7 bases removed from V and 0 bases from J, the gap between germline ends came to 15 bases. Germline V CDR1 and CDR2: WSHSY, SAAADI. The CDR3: CASTALDRPNTGELFF. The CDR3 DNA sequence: TGCGCCAGCACGGCTCTCGACAGGCCGAACACCGGGGAGCTGTTTTTT.

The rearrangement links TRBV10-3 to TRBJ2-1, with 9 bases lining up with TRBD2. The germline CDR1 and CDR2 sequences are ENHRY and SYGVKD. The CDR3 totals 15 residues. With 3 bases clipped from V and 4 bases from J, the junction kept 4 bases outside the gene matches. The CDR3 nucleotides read TGTGCCATCAGTGAACTAGCGGGCGTATACAATGAGCAGTTCTTC. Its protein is CAISELAGVYNEQFF.

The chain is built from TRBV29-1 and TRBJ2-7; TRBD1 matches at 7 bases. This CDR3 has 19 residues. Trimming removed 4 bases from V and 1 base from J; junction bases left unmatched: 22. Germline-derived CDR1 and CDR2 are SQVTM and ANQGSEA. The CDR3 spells CSVVAVGLEQGRGSYEQYF. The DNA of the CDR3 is TGCAGCGTTGTAGCCGTGGGGCTGGAACAGGGGCGAGGGTCCTACGAGCAGTACTTC.